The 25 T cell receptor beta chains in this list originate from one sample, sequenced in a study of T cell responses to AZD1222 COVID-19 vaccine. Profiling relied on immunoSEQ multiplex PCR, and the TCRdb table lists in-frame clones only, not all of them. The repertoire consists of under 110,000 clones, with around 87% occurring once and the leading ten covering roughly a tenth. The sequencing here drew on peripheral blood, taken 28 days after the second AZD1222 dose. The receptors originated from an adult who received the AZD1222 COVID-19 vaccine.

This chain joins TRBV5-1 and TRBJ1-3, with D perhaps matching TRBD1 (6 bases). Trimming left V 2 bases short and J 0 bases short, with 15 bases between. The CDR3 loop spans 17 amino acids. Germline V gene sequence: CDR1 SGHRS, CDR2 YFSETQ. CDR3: CASSLSMGGFSGNTIYF. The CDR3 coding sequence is TGCGCCAGCAGCTTAAGTATGGGGGGCTTCTCTGGAAACACCATATATTTT.

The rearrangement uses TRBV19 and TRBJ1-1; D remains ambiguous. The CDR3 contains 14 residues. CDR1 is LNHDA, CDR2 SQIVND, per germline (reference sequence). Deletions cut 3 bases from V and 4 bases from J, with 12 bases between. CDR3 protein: CASSIRGLSTEAFF. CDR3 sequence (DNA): TGTGCCAGTAGTATCCGAGGGTTATCCACTGAAGCTTTCTTT.

For the CDR3, the DNA is TGTGCCAGTAGTGGCCCTAGCGGAGCTTTCCGGGAGCTGTTTTTT. It codes for CASSGPSGAFRELFF. The chain is built from TRBV19 and TRBJ2-2; 7 nucleotides match TRBD2. The CDR3 is 15 residues long. In germline, CDR1 is LNHDA, CDR2 SQIVND (reference sequence). The V segment lost 5 bases and the J segment 9 bases; nucleotides outside the gene matches: 12.

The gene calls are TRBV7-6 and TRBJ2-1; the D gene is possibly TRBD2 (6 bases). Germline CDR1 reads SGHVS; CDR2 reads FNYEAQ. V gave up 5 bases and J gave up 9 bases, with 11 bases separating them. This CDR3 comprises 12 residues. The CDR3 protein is CASSRGGTEQFF. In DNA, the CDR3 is TGTGCCAGCAGCCGGGGAGGAACTGAGCAGTTCTTC.

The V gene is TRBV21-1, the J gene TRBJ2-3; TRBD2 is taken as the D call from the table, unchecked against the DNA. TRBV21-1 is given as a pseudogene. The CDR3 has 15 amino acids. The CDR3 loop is CASIRRRASTDTQYF. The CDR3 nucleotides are TGTGCCAGCATCCGAAGGAGGGCTAGCACAGATACGCAGTATTTT.

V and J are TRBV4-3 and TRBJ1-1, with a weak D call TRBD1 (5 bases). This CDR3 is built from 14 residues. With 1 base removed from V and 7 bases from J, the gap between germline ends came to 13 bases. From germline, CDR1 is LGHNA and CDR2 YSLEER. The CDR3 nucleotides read TGCGCCAGCAGCCAAGGGGCCGGGACGAATGAAGCTTTCTTT. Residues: CASSQGAGTNEAFF.

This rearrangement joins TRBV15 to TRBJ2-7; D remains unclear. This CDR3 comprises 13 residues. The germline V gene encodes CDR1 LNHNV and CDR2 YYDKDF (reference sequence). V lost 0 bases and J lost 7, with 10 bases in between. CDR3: CATSREPRLEQYF. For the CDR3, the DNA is TGTGCCACCAGCAGAGAGCCCCGTTTGGAGCAGTACTTC. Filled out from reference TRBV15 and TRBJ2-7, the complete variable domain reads DAMVIQNPRYQVTQFGKPVTLSCSQTLNHNVMYWYQQKSSQAPKLLFHYYDKDFNNEADTPDNFQSRRPNTSFCFLDIRSPGLGDTAMYLCATSREPRLEQYFGPGTRLTVT.

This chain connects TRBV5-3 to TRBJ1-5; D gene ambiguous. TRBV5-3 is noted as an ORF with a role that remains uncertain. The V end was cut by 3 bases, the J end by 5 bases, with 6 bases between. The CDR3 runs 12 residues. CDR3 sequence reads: CARSSPYQPQHF. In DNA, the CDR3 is TGTGCCAGAAGCTCCCCTTATCAGCCCCAGCATTTT.

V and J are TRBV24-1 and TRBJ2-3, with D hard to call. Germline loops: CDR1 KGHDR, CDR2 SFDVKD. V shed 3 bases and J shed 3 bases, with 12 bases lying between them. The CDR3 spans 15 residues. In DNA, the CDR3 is TGTGCCACCAGTGATCCGGGTTTAGTTACAGATACGCAGTATTTT. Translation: CATSDPGLVTDTQYF.

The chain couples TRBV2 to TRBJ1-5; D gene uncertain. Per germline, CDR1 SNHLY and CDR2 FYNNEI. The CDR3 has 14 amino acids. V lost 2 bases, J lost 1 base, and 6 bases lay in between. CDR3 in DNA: TGTGCCAGCAGTGAACCATGGAGCAATCAGCCCCAGCATTTT. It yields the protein CASSEPWSNQPQHF.

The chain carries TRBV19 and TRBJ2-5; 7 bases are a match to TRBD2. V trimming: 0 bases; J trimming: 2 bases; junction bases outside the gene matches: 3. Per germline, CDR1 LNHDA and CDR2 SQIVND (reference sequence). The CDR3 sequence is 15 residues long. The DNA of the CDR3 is TGTGCCAGTAGTATAGATCAAGCGGGGCAAGAGACCCAGTACTTC. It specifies CASSIDQAGQETQYF.

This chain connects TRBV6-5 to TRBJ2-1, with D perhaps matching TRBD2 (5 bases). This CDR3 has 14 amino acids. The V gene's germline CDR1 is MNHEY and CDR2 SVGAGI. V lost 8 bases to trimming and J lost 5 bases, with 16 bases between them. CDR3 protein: CASGEGGFNNEQFF. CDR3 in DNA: TGTGCCAGCGGAGAGGGCGGATTTAACAATGAGCAGTTCTTC.

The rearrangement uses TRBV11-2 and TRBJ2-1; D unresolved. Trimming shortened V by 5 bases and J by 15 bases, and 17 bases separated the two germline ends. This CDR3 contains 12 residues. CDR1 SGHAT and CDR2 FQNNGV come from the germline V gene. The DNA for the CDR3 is TGTGCCAGCAGCGTCCTGATGGCAGGCGCGTTCTTC. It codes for CASSVLMAGAFF.

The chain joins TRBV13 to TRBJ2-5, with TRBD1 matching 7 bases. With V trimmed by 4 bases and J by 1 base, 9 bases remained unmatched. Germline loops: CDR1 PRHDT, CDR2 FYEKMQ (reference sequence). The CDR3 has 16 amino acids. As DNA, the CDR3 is TGTGCCAGCAGCTCTGGGGACAGAGAGCCCCAAGAGACCCAGTACTTC. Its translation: CASSSGDREPQETQYF.

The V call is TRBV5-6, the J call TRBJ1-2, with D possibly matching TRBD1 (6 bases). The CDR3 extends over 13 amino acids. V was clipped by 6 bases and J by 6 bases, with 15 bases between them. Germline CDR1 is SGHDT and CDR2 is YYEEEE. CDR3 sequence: CASTLRGGDGYTF. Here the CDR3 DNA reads TGTGCCAGCACCCTGAGGGGGGGCGATGGCTACACCTTC.

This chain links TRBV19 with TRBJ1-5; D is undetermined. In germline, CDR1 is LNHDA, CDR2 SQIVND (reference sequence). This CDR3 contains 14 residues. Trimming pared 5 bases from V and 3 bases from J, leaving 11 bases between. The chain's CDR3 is CASSLNGLNQPQHF. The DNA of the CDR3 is TGTGCCAGTAGTCTTAACGGTCTCAATCAGCCCCAGCATTTT. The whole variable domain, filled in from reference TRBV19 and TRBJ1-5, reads DGGITQSPKYLFRKEGQNVTLSCEQNLNHDAMYWYRQDPGQGLRLIYYSQIVNDFQKGDIAEGYSVSREKKESFPLTVTSAQKNPTAFYLCASSLNGLNQPQHFGDGTRLSIL.

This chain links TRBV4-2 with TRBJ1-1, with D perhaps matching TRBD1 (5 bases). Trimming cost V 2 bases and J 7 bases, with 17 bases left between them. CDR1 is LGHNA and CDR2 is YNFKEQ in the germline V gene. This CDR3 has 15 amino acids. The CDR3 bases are TGTGCCAGCAGCCAACCGGGCGGGGCTACCAATGAAGCTTTCTTT. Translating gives CASSQPGGATNEAFF.

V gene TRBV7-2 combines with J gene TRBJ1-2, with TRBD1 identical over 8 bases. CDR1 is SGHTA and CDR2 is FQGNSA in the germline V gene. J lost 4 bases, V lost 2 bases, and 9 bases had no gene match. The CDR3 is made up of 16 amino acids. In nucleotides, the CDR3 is TGTGCCAGCAGCTTAACCGGGACAGGAGGACTCTATGGCTACACCTTC. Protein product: CASSLTGTGGLYGYTF.

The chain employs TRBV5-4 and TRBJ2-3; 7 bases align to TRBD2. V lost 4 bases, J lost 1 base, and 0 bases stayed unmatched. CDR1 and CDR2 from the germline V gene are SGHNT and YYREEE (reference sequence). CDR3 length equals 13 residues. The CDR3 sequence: CASSGGGTDTQYF. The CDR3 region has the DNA TGTGCCAGCAGCGGGGGGGGCACAGATACGCAGTATTTT.

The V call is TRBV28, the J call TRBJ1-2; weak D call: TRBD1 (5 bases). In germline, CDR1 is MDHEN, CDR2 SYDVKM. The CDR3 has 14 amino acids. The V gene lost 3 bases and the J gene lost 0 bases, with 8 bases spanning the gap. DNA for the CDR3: TGTGCCAGCAGTTTCGGCAGGGCTAACTATGGCTACACCTTC. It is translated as CASSFGRANYGYTF.

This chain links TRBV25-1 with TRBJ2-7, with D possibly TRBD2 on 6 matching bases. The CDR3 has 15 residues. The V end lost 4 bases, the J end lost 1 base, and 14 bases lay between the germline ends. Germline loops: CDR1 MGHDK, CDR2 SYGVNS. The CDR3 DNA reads TGTGCCAGCAGTGTGGGGGTCGGGGGATCCTACGAGCAGTACTTC. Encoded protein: CASSVGVGGSYEQYF.

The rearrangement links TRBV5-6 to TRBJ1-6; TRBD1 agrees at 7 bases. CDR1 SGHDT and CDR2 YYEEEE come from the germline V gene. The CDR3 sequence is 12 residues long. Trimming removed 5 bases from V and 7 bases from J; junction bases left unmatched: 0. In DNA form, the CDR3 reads TGTGCCAGCAGGGACAGGAATTCACCCCTCCACTTT. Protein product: CASRDRNSPLHF.

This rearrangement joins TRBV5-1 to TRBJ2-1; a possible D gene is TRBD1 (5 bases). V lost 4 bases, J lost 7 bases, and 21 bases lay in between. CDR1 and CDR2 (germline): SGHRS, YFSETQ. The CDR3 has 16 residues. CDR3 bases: TGCGCCAGCAGCACGGGCGGTACAGAAGCAGGGAATGAGCAGTTCTTC. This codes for CASSTGGTEAGNEQFF. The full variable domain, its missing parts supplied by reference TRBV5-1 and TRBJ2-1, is KAGVTQTPRYLIKTRGQQVTLSCSPISGHRSVSWYQQTPGQGLQFLFEYFSETQRNKGNFPGRFSGRQFSNSRSEMNVSTLELGDSALYLCASSTGGTEAGNEQFFGPGTRLTVL.

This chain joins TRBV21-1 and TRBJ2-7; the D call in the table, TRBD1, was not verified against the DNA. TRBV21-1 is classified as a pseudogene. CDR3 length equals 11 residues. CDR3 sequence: CASSPSGEQYF. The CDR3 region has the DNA TGTGCCAGCAGCCCGTCAGGGGAGCAGTACTTC.

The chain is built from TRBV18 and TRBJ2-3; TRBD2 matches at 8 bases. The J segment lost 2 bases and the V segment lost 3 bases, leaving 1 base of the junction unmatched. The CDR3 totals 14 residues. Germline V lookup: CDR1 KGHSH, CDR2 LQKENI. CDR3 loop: CASSPRGVTDTQYF. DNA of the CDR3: TGTGCCAGCTCACCGCGGGGGGTCACAGATACGCAGTATTTT.